Listed here is a single T cell receptor beta chain. The data are from a study of blood T cells in healthy people across ages. For the second PCR, which ran for roughly 6 to 12 cycles, a sample-barcoded 5' primer and a J-beta primer mix were used. TCRdb reprocessed the 5' RACE reads with MiXCR, giving one entry per CDR3 protein. The sample holds more than 900,000 distinct CDR3 sequences, approximately 25% seen once. Germline V CDR1 and CDR2: SQVTM, ANQGSEA. The CDR3 has 12 residues. The V end lost 7 bases, the J end lost 3 bases, and 12 bases lay between the germline ends. These same records also appear under a second study, on T cells of mothers and their children.

What was sequenced was blood. The sequence derives from a girl aged 2-10 years in good health. This chain joins TRBV29-1 and TRBJ1-1; D remains ambiguous. The CDR3 reads CSGLASDTEAFF. In nucleotides, the CDR3 is TGCAGCGGTCTAGCAAGCGACACTGAAGCTTTCTTT.